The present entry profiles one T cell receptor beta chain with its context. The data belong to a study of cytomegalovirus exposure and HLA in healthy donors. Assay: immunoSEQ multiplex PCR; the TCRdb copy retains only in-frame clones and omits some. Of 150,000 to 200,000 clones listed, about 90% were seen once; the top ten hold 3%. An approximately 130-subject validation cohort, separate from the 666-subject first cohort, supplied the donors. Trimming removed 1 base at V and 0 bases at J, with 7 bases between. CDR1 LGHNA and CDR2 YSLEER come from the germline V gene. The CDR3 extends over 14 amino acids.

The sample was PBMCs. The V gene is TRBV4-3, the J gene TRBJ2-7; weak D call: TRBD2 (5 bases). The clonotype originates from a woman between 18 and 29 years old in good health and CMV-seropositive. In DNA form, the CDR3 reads TGCGCCAGCAGCCAAGGAGCGGCCTCCTACGAGCAGTACTTC. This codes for CASSQGAASYEQYF.